Only a few counts were recorded for the clone carrying this TCR beta chain. Its specificity is not known. These data originate in a study of T cell repertoires in cytomegalovirus infection. Study-wide context: In the study, CMV epitopes included recently identified HLA-C-restricted and well-studied HLA-B-restricted ones. A matching HLA type, together with CMV infection, was signaled by public TCR beta signatures. Study-level results: Adding up the frequency of public TCR beta families identified people who carried CMV plus the relevant HLA. Clonotype analysis showed dominance of the ex vivo response by HLA-C-restricted CMV-specific TCR beta clonotypes.

A single record per CDR3 protein comes from TCRdb applying MiXCR to the reads. The table has roughly 69,000 distinct CDR3 sequences, around 30% seen once. The CDR3 is 15 amino acids. Trimming pared 6 bases from V and 5 bases from J, leaving 16 bases between. Per germline, CDR1 LNHDA and CDR2 SQIVND (reference sequence). This TCR was sampled from a human donor in good health (CMV status not recorded). Some clones in this sample may be carry-over from other donors' samples. Sequenced here: CD8+ T cells from cultured PBMCs, sampled from culture after CMV antigen stimulation. This chain joins TRBV19 and TRBJ1-4; D may be TRBD1 (6 bases). The CDR3 sequence is CASRGPRGTNEKLFF. For the CDR3, the DNA is TGTGCCAGTAGAGGACCCCGAGGGACAAATGAAAAACTGTTTTTT.